Each of the 6 T cell receptor beta chains below was sequenced from the same sample in a study of technical replicates of blood from a handful of donors. Produced via immunoSEQ multiplex PCR; TCRdb's table is partial and in-frame only. The data hold about 89,000 clones, with approximately 96% observed a single time. The sequencing sample was made of T cells isolated from PBMCs. These receptors all stem from a human donor in good health.

J is TRBJ2-1 and V is TRBV5-4; 11 nucleotides agree with TRBD2. Germline V lookup: CDR1 SGHNT, CDR2 YYREEE (reference sequence). The CDR3 runs 15 residues. The ends lost 3 bases at V and 9 bases at J; junction bases unmatched: 8. CDR3 coding DNA: TGTGCCAGCAGCTCCCTAGCGGGGGGCGTCAGTGAGCAGTTCTTC. This encodes CASSSLAGGVSEQFF.

This chain uses TRBV19 with TRBJ1-1; no clear D. The CDR3 spans 14 residues. The germline V and J ends were trimmed by 8 bases and 0 bases, with 13 bases remaining between them. Per germline, CDR1 LNHDA and CDR2 SQIVND (reference sequence). The CDR3 is CASHTSGLNTEAFF. The CDR3 coding sequence is TGTGCCAGTCATACGTCGGGATTGAACACTGAAGCTTTCTTT.

The chain combines TRBV18 with TRBJ2-7; possible D gene TRBD1, 6 bases. V was clipped by 1 base and J by 0 bases, with 19 bases between them. CDR1 is KGHSH and CDR2 is LQKENI in the germline V gene. This CDR3 is 18 amino acids long. The DNA for the CDR3 is TGTGCCAGCTCACCACTCCGTCTCGGGCAGGGGAGCTCCTACGAGCAGTACTTC. Protein product: CASSPLRLGQGSSYEQYF. Full variable domain (rest looked up from reference TRBV18 and TRBJ2-7): NAGVMQNPRHLVRRRGQEARLRCSPMKGHSHVYWYRQLPEEGLKFMVYLQKENIIDESGMPKERFSAEFPKEGPSILRIQQVVRGDSAAYFCASSPLRLGQGSSYEQYFGPGTRLTVT.

A remark on this clone: The same CDR3 arises from other DNA sequences in this sample as well. The V call is TRBV5-1, the J call TRBJ1-6; the match to TRBD1 covers 7 bases. Trimming at V came to 0 bases and at J to 7 bases, leaving 10 bases not matched to a gene. CDR1 is SGHRS, CDR2 YFSETQ, per germline. The CDR3 loop spans 17 amino acids. CDR3 DNA sequence: TGCGCCAGCAGCTTGGGTACAGGGGAAGGGCACAATTCACCCCTCCACTTT. Its translation is CASSLGTGEGHNSPLHF.

The rearrangement links TRBV25-1 to TRBJ2-2; tentatively, D is TRBD1 (5 bases). The CDR3 spans 16 residues. Trimming left V 2 bases short and J 1 base short, with 11 bases between. Germline lookup yields CDR1 MGHDK and CDR2 SYGVNS. CDR3: CASSERTSKNTGELFF. CDR3 nucleotides: TGTGCCAGCAGTGAACGGACAAGCAAGAACACCGGGGAGCTGTTTTTT.

The V gene is TRBV10-3, the J gene TRBJ1-2; weak D call: TRBD1 (6 bases). Germline V gene data show CDR1 as ENHRY and CDR2 as SYGVKD. V was shortened by 3 bases and J by 1 base, with 12 bases between the two germline ends. The CDR3 contains 15 residues. The DNA of the CDR3 is TGTGCCATCAGTGATGTACAGGGAGTTAACTATGGCTACACCTTC. It yields the protein CAISDVQGVNYGYTF.